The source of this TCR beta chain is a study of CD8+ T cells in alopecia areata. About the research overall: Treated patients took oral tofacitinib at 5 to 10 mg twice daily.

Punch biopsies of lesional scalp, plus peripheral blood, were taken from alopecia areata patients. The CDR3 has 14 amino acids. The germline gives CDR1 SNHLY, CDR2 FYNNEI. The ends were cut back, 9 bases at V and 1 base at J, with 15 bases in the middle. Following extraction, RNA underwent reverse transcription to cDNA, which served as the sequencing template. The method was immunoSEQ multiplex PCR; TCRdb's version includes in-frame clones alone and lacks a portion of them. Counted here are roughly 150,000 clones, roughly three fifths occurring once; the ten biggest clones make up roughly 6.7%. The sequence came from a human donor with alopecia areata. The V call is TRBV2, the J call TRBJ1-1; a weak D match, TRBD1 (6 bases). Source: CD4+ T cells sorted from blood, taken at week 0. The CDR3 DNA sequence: TGTGCCAGTCAACCGGGACAATCGAACACTGAAGCTTTCTTT. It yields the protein CASQPGQSNTEAFF. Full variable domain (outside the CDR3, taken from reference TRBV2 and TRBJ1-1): EPEVTQTPSHQVTQMGQEVILRCVPISNHLYFYWYRQILGQKVEFLVSFYNNEISEKSEIFDDQFSVERPDGSNFTLKIRSTKLEDSAMYFCASQPGQSNTEAFFGQGTRLTVV.